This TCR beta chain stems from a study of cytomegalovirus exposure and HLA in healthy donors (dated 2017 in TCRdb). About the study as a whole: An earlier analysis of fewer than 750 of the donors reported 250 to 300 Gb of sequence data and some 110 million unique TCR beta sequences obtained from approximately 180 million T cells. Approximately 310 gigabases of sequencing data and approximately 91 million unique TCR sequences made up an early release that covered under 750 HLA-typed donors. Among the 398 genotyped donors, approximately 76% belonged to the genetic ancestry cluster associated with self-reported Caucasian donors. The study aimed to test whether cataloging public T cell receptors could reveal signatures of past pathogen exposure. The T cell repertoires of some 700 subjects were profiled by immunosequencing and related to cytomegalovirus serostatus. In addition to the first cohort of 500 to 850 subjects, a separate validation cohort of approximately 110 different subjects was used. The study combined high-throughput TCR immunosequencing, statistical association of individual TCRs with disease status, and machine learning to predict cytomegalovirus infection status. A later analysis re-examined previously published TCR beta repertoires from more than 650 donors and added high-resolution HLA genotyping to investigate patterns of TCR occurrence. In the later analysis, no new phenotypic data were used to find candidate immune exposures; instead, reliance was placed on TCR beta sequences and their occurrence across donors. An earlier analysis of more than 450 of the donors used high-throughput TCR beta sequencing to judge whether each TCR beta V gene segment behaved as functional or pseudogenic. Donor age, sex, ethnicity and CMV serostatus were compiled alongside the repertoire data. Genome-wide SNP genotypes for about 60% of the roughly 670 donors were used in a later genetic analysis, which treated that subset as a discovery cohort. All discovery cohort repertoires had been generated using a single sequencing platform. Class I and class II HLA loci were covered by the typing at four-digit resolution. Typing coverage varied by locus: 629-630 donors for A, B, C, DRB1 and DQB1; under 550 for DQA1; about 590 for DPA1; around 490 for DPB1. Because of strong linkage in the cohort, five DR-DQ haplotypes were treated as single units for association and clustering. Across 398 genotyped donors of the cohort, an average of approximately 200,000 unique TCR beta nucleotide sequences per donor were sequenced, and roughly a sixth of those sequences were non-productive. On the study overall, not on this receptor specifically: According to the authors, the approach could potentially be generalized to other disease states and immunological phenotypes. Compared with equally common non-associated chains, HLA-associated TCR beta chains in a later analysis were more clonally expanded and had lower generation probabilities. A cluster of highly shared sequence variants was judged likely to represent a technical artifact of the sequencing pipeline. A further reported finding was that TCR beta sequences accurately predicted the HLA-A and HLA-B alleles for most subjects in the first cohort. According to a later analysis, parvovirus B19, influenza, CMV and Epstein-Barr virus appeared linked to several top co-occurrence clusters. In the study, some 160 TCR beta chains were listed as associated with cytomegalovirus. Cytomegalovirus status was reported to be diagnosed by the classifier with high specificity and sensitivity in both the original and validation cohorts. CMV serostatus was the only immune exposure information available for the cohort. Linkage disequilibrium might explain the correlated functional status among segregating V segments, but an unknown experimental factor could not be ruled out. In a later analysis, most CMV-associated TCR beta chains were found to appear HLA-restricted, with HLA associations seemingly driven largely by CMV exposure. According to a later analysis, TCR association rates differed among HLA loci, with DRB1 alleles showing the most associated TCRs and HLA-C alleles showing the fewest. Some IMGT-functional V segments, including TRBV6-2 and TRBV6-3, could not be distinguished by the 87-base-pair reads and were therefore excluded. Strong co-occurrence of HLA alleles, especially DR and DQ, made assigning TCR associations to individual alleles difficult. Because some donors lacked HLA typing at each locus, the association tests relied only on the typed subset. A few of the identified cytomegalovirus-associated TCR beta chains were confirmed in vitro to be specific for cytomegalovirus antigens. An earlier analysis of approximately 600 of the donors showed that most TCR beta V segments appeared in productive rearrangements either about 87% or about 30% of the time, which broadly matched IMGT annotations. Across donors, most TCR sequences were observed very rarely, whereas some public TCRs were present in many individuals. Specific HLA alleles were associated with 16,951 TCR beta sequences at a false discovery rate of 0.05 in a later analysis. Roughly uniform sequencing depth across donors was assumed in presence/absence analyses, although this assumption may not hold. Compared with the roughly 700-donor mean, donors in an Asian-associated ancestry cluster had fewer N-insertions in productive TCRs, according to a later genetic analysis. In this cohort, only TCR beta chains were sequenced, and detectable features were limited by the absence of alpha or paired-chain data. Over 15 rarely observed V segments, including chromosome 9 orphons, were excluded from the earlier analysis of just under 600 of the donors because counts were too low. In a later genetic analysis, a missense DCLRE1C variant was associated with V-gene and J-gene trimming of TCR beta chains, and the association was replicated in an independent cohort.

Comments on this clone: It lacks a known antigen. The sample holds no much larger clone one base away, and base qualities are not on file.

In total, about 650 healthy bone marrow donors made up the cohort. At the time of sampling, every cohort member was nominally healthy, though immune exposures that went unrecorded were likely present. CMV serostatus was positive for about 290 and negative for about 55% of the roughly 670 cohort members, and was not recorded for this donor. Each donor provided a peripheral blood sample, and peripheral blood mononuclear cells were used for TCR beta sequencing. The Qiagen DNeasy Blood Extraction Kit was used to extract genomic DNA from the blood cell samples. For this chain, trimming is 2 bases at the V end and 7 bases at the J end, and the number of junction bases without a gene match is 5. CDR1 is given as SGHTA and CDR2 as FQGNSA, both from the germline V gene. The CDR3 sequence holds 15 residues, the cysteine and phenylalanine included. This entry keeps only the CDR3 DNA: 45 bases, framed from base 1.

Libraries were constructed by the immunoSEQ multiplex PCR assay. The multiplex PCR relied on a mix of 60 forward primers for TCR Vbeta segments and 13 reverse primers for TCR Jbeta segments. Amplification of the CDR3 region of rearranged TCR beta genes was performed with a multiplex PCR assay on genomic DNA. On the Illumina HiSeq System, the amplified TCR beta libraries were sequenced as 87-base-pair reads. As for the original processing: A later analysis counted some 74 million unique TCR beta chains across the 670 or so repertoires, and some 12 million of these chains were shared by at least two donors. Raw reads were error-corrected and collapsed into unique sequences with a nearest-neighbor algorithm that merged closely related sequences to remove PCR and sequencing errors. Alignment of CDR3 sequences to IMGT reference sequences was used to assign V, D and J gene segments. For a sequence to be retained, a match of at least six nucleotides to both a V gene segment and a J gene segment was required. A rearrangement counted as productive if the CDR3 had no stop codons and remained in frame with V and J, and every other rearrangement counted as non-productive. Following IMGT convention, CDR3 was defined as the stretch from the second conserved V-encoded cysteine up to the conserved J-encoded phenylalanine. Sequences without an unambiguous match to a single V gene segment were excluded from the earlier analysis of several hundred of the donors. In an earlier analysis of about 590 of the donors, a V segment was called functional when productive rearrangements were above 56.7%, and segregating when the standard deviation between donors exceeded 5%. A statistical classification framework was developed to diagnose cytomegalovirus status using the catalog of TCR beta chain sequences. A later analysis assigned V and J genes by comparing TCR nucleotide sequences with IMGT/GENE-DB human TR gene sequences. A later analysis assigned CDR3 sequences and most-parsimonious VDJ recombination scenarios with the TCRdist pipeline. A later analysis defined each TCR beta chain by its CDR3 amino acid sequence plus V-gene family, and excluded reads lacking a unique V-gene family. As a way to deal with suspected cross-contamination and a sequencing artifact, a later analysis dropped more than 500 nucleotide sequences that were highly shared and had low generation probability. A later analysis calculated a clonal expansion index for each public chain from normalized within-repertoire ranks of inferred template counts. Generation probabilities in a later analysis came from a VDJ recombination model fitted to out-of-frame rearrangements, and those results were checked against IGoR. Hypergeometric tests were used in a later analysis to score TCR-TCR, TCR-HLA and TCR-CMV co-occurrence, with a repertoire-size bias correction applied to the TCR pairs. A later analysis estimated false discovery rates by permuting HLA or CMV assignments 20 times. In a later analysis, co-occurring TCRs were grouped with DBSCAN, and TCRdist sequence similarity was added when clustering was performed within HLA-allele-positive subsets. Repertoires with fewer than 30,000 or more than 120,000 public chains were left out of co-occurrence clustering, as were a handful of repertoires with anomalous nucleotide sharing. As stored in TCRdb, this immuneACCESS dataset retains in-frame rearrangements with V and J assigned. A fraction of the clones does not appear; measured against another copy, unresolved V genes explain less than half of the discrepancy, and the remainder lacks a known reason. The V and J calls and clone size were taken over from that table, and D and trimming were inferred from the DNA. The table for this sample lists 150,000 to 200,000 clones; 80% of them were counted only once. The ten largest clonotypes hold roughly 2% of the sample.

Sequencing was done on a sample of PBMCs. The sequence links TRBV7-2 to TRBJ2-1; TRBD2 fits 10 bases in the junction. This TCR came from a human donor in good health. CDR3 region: CASSLLGLANNEQFF. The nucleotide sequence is TGTGCCAGCAGCTTACTGGGACTAGCGAATAATGAGCAGTTCTTC.